Detailed here is one T cell receptor beta chain. What it recognizes is unknown. The V end was cut by 3 bases, the J end by 0 bases, with 15 bases between. Looked up from germline, CDR1 is MNHEY and CDR2 is SMNVEV (reference sequence). CDR3 length: 17 residues. The data derive from a study of cytomegalovirus exposure and HLA in healthy donors. About the study: Counted in an early data release were about 85 million unique TCRs from HLA-typed donors. Among the 400 or so donors who were genotyped, 70% to 90% fell in the genetic ancestry cluster that is associated with self-reported Caucasian donors. Study-level findings and limits: Researchers reported in a later analysis that a missense DCLRE1C variant was tied to TCR beta V- and J-gene trimming.

A multiplex PCR was run with 60 Vbeta primers and 13 Jbeta primers. Sequenced by immunoSEQ multiplex PCR; TCRdb stores in-frame clones only, minus some. Of about 150,000 clones in the sample, around 84% were seen once. Sequenced: PBMCs. This sequence was found in a middle-aged woman in good health and CMV-seropositive. V and J are TRBV27 and TRBJ2-4, with a weak D call TRBD1 (5 bases). In DNA, the CDR3 is TGTGCCAGCAGTTTGGAAGGGGCAGGTTCAGCCAAAAACATTCAGTACTTC. Translated: CASSLEGAGSAKNIQYF.